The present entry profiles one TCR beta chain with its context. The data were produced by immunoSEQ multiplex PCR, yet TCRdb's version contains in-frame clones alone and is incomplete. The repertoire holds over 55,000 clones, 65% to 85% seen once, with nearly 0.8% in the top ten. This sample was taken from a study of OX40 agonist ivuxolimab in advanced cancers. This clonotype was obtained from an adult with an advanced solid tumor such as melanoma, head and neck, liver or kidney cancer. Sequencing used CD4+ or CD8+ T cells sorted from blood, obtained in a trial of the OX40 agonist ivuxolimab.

CDR3 coding DNA: TGTGCCAGCAGCCTCGATCGTGCCCCCAATGAGCAGTTCTTC. Its protein product is CASSLDRAPNEQFF. The chain employs TRBV9 and TRBJ2-1; D not certain. V lost 4 bases, J lost 6 bases, and 14 bases lay in between. Germline CDR1 and CDR2: SGDLS and YYNGEE. The CDR3 runs 14 residues.